This T cell receptor (beta chain) came from a study of blood T cell repertoires in COVID-19. The method was immunoSEQ multiplex PCR; TCRdb's version includes in-frame clones alone and lacks a portion of them. The sample lists roughly 170,000 clones, 65% to 85% seen once, with about 5% in the top ten. The germline V gene encodes CDR1 MNHEY and CDR2 SVGAGI. With 8 bases clipped from V and 4 bases from J, the junction kept 8 bases outside the gene matches. There are 14 residues in the CDR3. What was sequenced was PBMCs or T cells enriched from blood (not recorded which). The chain has TRBV6-5 and TRBJ1-1; 9 bases align to TRBD1. The sequence derives from a middle-aged woman with acute COVID-19. The CDR3 DNA is TGTGCCAGCGATAAGGACAGGGGCGGCACTGAAGCTTTCTTT. It specifies CASDKDRGGTEAFF.